The sample holds a few counts of the clone carrying this T cell receptor (beta chain). In the authors' methods: Amplification with reference gene primers provided the estimates of nucleated cell counts. Method: immunoSEQ multiplex PCR; TCRdb's copy keeps in-frame clones and lacks some. The DNA was the basis for D and trimming; V, J and clone size are from that table. This table holds 85,000 to 100,000 clones, around 75% found once. This sample is part of a study of blood T cell repertoires in COVID-19. Study in general: In each case, the material was cDNA or gDNA derived from T cells, B-cell-depleted T cells, or PBMCs.

CDR1 and CDR2 (germline): SGHRS, YFSETQ. The length of the CDR3 is 13 residues. The V end lost 2 bases, the J end lost 5 bases, and 10 bases lay between the germline ends. Material for sequencing was peripheral blood. The sequence was collected from a human donor in a cohort sampled during active COVID-19. The chain has TRBV5-1 and TRBJ1-1; D perhaps matches TRBD1 (6 bases). The CDR3 is CASSFSGATEAFF. CDR3 DNA sequence: TGCGCCAGCAGCTTCTCAGGGGCGACTGAAGCTTTCTTT.